The 17 T cell receptor beta chains in this list originate from one sample, sequenced in a study of OX40 agonist ivuxolimab in advanced cancers. Assay: immunoSEQ multiplex PCR; the TCRdb copy retains only in-frame clones and omits some. This sample has under 20,000 clones, with 55% to 75% found just once. The material was CD4+ or CD8+ T cells sorted from blood, obtained in a trial of the OX40 agonist ivuxolimab. The source of these receptors is an adult with an advanced solid tumor such as melanoma, head and neck, liver or kidney cancer.

This rearrangement joins TRBV4-1 to TRBJ2-6, with TRBD2 matching 7 bases. The germline CDR1 and CDR2 sequences are MGHRA and YSYEKL. The CDR3 covers 17 residues. The V and J ends lost 5 bases and 1 base, in that order; junction bases with no gene match: 8. The CDR3 DNA is TGCGCCAGCAGCGACAGCGGGGCCAGATCTGGGGCCAACGTCCTGACTTTC. This codes for CASSDSGARSGANVLTF.

As DNA, the CDR3 is TGTGCCAGCAGCTTAGGGTACGGGGAGGAAGAGACCCAGTACTTC. Protein: CASSLGYGEEETQYF. V and J are TRBV11-2 and TRBJ2-5, with a possible D match to TRBD2 (6 bases). The V end was cut by 1 base, the J end by 3 bases, with 12 bases between. This CDR3 spans 15 amino acids. In germline, CDR1 is SGHAT, CDR2 FQNNGV.

V gene TRBV7-9 combines with J gene TRBJ2-1; TRBD2 agrees at 7 bases. Looked up from germline, CDR1 is SEHNR and CDR2 is FQNEAQ (reference sequence). The CDR3 loop spans 16 amino acids. V lost 6 bases to trimming and J lost 2 bases; unmatched junction nucleotides: 10. Here the CDR3 DNA reads TGTGCCAGCAGTCCTGCCGCGGGAGCCGCCTACAATGAGCAGTTCTTC. Translated, it gives CASSPAAGAAYNEQFF.

This chain uses TRBV5-1 with TRBJ2-7, with unresolved D. V was shortened by 6 bases and J by 5 bases, with 21 bases between the two germline ends. CDR1 SGHRS and CDR2 YFSETQ come from the germline V gene. This CDR3 comprises 15 residues. The CDR3 nucleotides are TGCGCCAGCAACCTCCGGGCCCGGCCAGACGACGAGCAGTACTTC. Its translation: CASNLRARPDDEQYF.

The chain carries TRBV19 and TRBJ1-2, with D maybe TRBD1 (6 bases). Germline loops: CDR1 LNHDA, CDR2 SQIVND (reference sequence). Trimming shortened V by 6 bases and J by 7 bases, and 15 bases separated the two germline ends. CDR3 size: 13 residues. The CDR3 region has the DNA TGTGCCAGTAGCCCAACAGGGCTCCCTGGCTACACCTTC. Amino acids: CASSPTGLPGYTF.

The chain joins TRBV25-1 to TRBJ1-4; 7 bases are a match to TRBD1. Germline V gene data show CDR1 as MGHDK and CDR2 as SYGVNS. This CDR3 is built from 18 residues. With 2 bases clipped from V and 4 bases from J, the junction kept 13 bases outside the gene matches. DNA for the CDR3: TGTGCCAGCAGTGAAAGAGGGACAGACGAAAACATTAATGAAAAACTGTTTTTT. Translated: CASSERGTDENINEKLFF.

This chain connects TRBV11-2 to TRBJ2-1; D is unclear. Trimming removed 4 bases at V and 9 bases at J, with 16 bases between. CDR1 and CDR2 (germline): SGHAT, FQNNGV. The CDR3 has 14 residues. CDR3 protein: CASSSLKDGVEQFF. DNA of the CDR3: TGTGCCAGCAGCTCCCTGAAGGATGGGGTTGAGCAGTTCTTC.

The rearrangement uses TRBV23-1 and TRBJ2-2, with D maybe TRBD2 (5 bases). TRBV23-1 is annotated as an ORF whose role is uncertain. This CDR3 comprises 13 residues. V lost 5 bases to trimming and J lost 1 base, with 5 bases between them. CDR3 sequence (DNA): TGCGCCAGCAGTGGGAGGAACACCGGGGAGCTGTTTTTT. Its protein product is CASSGRNTGELFF.

This chain connects TRBV7-9 to TRBJ2-7; 7 nucleotides line up with TRBD1. Germline values: CDR1 SEHNR, CDR2 FQNEAQ (reference sequence). The CDR3 runs 15 residues. Trimming removed 5 bases from V and 0 bases from J; junction bases left unmatched: 7. CDR3 bases: TGTGCCAGCAGCCCACCGACAGGGTACTCCTACGAGCAGTACTTC. Protein: CASSPPTGYSYEQYF.

The chain joins TRBV2 to TRBJ1-2, with 7 bases fitting TRBD1. The CDR3 length is 15 residues. With 6 bases clipped from V and 0 bases from J, the junction kept 7 bases outside the gene matches. Germline lookup yields CDR1 SNHLY and CDR2 FYNNEI. The CDR3 protein is CASRQGRQTNYGYTF. The CDR3 DNA sequence: TGTGCCAGCAGACAGGGGCGCCAGACTAACTATGGCTACACCTTC.

The CDR3 region is CASTTGFQETQYF. Here the CDR3 DNA reads TGTGCCAGCACCACGGGTTTCCAAGAGACCCAGTACTTC. This chain connects TRBV5-6 to TRBJ2-5; D gene unclear. The CDR3 is made up of 13 amino acids. V was clipped by 6 bases and J by 1 base, with 10 bases between them. Germline-derived CDR1 and CDR2 are SGHDT and YYEEEE.

The chain joins TRBV4-1 to TRBJ1-5, with D tentatively TRBD1 (5 bases). This CDR3 region has 16 residues. The germline V and J ends were trimmed by 0 bases and 5 bases, with 14 bases remaining between them. Germline assignment: CDR1 MGHRA and CDR2 YSYEKL. Written as DNA, the CDR3 is TGCGCCAGCAGCCAAGATTGGAGACAGCAAGATCAGCCCCAGCATTTT. Its translation is CASSQDWRQQDQPQHF.

The genes are TRBV9 and TRBJ2-3; TRBD2 aligns across 16 bases. The germline V gene has CDR1 SGDLS and CDR2 YYNGEE. CDR3 length: 18 residues. Germline trimming cut 4 bases from V and 3 bases from J; bases unmatched to any gene: 8. As DNA, the CDR3 is TGTGCCAGCAGCCCAACCGGGACTAGCGGGGGGGCTACAGATACGCAGTATTTT. Translated: CASSPTGTSGGATDTQYF.

V is TRBV2 and J is TRBJ2-7; D could derive from TRBD1 or TRBD2 (5 bases each). Trimming stripped 3 bases from V and 0 bases from J, with 15 bases between. The CDR3 is 16 amino acids. CDR1 SNHLY and CDR2 FYNNEI come from the germline V gene. CDR3 amino acids: CASSESLAGTSYEQYF. CDR3 DNA: TGTGCCAGCAGTGAGTCTCTAGCAGGGACCTCCTACGAGCAGTACTTC.

This clone has a handful of counts. The chain uses TRBV4-1 and TRBJ2-1; D gene ambiguous. CDR1 and CDR2 (germline): MGHRA, YSYEKL. The V gene lost 0 bases and the J gene lost 3 bases, with 12 bases spanning the gap. This CDR3 comprises 16 residues. CDR3 coding DNA: TGCGCCAGCAGCCAAGATTCCCTCGAGATCTACAATGAGCAGTTCTTC. This gives the protein CASSQDSLEIYNEQFF.

This chain joins TRBV9 and TRBJ1-1; D is possibly TRBD1 (5 bases). The CDR3 loop spans 14 amino acids. V lost 2 bases, J lost 2 bases, and 10 bases lay in between. From germline, CDR1 is SGDLS and CDR2 YYNGEE. CDR3 sequence (DNA): TGTGCCAGCAGCGTTACCGGGACCAACACTGAAGCTTTCTTT. It yields the protein CASSVTGTNTEAFF.

The chain has TRBV5-4 and TRBJ1-2; weak D call: TRBD1 (6 bases). Germline V lookup: CDR1 SGHNT, CDR2 YYREEE (reference sequence). V lost 3 bases, J lost 0 bases, and 15 bases lay in between. The CDR3 length is 16 residues. The CDR3 loop is CASSSPGGDSNYGYTF. CDR3 DNA sequence: TGTGCCAGCAGCTCGCCCGGGGGCGATTCTAACTATGGCTACACCTTC. The variable domain in full, with the rest retrieved from reference TRBV5-4 and TRBJ1-2, is ETGVTQSPTHLIKTRGQQVTLRCSSQSGHNTVSWYQQALGQGPQFIFQYYREEENGRGNFPPRFSGLQFPNYSSELNVNALELDDSALYLCASSSPGGDSNYGYTFGSGTRLTVV.